This entry describes one T cell receptor beta chain. No antigen is known for it. The CDR3 extends over 14 amino acids. V dropped 5 bases and J dropped 4 bases, with 15 bases sitting between them. The use of a sample-barcoded 5' primer and a J-beta primer mix characterized a second PCR of roughly 6 to 11 cycles. From the 5' RACE reads, TCRdb called clonotypes with MiXCR, one entry per CDR3 protein. Of roughly 800,000 distinct CDR3 sequences in the sample, about 25% were seen once. The data were obtained in a study of blood T cells in healthy people across ages. Study-level findings and limits: Strong correlation was found linking TCR beta diversity to naive T cell percentage. Roughly linear age-related decline in beta diversity appeared, significant by age about 37. The donors' CMV status was not determined, possibly confounding changes in expanded clonotypes.

This same sample was also part of a study on T cells of mothers and their children.

The TCR was taken from a boy aged 10-17 years in good health. Sequencing was carried out using blood. This chain connects TRBV12-3 or TRBV12-4 to TRBJ2-7; possibly TRBD1 or TRBD2 for D (6 bases each). The CDR3 nucleotides read TGTGCCAGCAGTCCCCGTGGAGGGGGTTACGAGCAGTACTTC. It codes for CASSPRGGGYEQYF.